This T cell receptor (beta chain) was sequenced in a study of technical replicates of blood from a few donors. Germline loops: CDR1 MRHNA, CDR2 SNTAGT. The CDR3 is 15 amino acids. Trimming took off 8 bases at V and 0 bases at J, with 14 bases between the two ends. Sequencing used immunoSEQ multiplex PCR; TCRdb keeps in-frame clones, though not all of them. Here the sample spans approximately 81,000 clones, approximately 96% being singletons. Material: T cells isolated from PBMCs. This chain uses TRBV6-4 with TRBJ2-1; no reliable D call. This TCR was recovered from a human donor in good health. CDR3: CASRITWSSYNEQFF. The CDR3 nucleotides read TGTGCCAGCCGAATCACTTGGAGCTCCTACAATGAGCAGTTCTTC.